This entry lists 17 T cell receptor beta chains sequenced from one sample in a study of blood T cells in healthy people across ages. It was with a sample-barcoded 5' primer and a J-beta primer mix that a second PCR of about 7 to 12 cycles was run. MiXCR was run by TCRdb on the 5' RACE reads, yielding one entry per CDR3 protein. The sample consists of about 590,000 distinct CDR3 sequences, about 30% of them appearing once. The sequencing input was blood. These receptors were taken from an elderly woman in good health.

This sequence joins TRBV7-2 and TRBJ2-5, with D unclear. In germline, CDR1 is SGHTA, CDR2 FQGNSA. There are 14 residues in the CDR3. V shed 3 bases and J shed 5 bases, with 13 bases lying between them. The CDR3 loop is CASSLNPTRETQYF. CDR3 bases: TGTGCCAGCAGCTTGAATCCGACCCGCGAGACCCAGTACTTC.

This clonotype has only a few counts. The chain uses TRBV5-6 and TRBJ2-1; the D is unclear. Between the trimmed V and J ends, which lost 0 bases and 0 bases, there was a span of 10 bases. The CDR3 sequence is 16 residues long. Germline V lookup: CDR1 SGHDT, CDR2 YYEEEE. Here the CDR3 reads CASSLVTVSSYNEQFF. The CDR3 DNA is TGTGCCAGCAGCTTGGTGACGGTGAGCTCCTACAATGAGCAGTTCTTC. Filled out from reference TRBV5-6 and TRBJ2-1, the complete variable domain reads DAGVTQSPTHLIKTRGQQVTLRCSPKSGHDTVSWYQQALGQGPQFIFQYYEEEERQRGNFPDRFSGHQFPNYSSELNVNALLLGDSALYLCASSLVTVSSYNEQFFGPGTRLTVL.

This clonotype has just one count. V and J are TRBV6-6 and TRBJ1-5, with D unclear. The CDR3 totals 14 residues. CDR1 MNHNY and CDR2 SVGAGI come from the germline V gene (reference sequence). V lost 6 bases and J lost 4, with 13 bases in between. CDR3 nucleotide sequence: TGTGCCAGCAGCCCCCCCCACCGAAATCAGCCCCAGCATTTT. It yields the protein CASSPPHRNQPQHF.

This clonotype was detected many times. CDR3 loop: CSALLGRYTDTQYF. CDR3 bases: TGCAGTGCACTACTAGGGAGGTACACAGATACGCAGTATTTT. The chain couples TRBV20-1 to TRBJ2-3; D perhaps matches TRBD2 (6 bases). This CDR3 spans 14 amino acids. Germline CDR1 reads DFQATT; CDR2 reads SNEGSKA (reference sequence). The V end was cut by 6 bases, the J end by 2 bases, with 15 bases between.

This clonotype occurred many times. The J gene is TRBJ2-5, the V gene TRBV6-1, with 7 bases aligning to TRBD1. Trimming cost V 0 bases and J 4 bases; bases outside gene matches: 8. Germline CDR1 is MNHNS and CDR2 is SASEGT. The CDR3 has 16 residues. CDR3 loop: CASSEARGPGLETQYF. Written as DNA, the CDR3 is TGTGCCAGCAGTGAAGCAAGGGGGCCAGGTTTAGAGACCCAGTACTTC.

This clonotype has at least ten counts. The chain joins TRBV9 to TRBJ2-1, with TRBD2 matching 9 bases. TRBJ2-7 explains the end of the DNA better; the J call may be wrong. The CDR3 is made up of 17 amino acids. Germline CDR1 SGDLS, CDR2 YYNGEE. This CDR3 reads CASSALAGSTSYNEQYF. CDR3 bases: TGTGCCAGCAGCGCGCTAGCGGGGTCCACCTCCTACAATGAGCAGTACTTC.

The table lists this clonotype with many counts. The rearrangement joins TRBV6-5 to TRBJ2-5, with D maybe TRBD2 (6 bases). The CDR3 runs to 15 residues. Trimming took off 0 bases at V and 4 bases at J, with 12 bases between the two ends. Germline assignment: CDR1 MNHEY and CDR2 SVGAGI. DNA for the CDR3: TGTGCCAGCAGTTACTCGGTGACTAGGGTAGAGACCCAGTACTTC. It codes for CASSYSVTRVETQYF.

This clonotype came up a few times. The rearrangement uses TRBV12-3 or TRBV12-4 and TRBJ1-1; possibly TRBD1 for D (5 bases). This CDR3 is 16 amino acids long. V was shortened by 4 bases and J by 4 bases, with 19 bases between the two germline ends. The CDR3 region is CASSSLYGGWSTEAFF. CDR3 DNA sequence: TGTGCCAGCAGTTCTCTTTATGGGGGTTGGAGCACTGAAGCTTTCTTT.

In the case of this clonotype: Since a much larger clone is just one base distant, this may be a read error. The chain combines TRBV9 with TRBJ2-5; the D is unclear. TRBJ2-7 matches the DNA end more closely, so the J call is doubtful. Germline V gene data show CDR1 as SGDLS and CDR2 as YYNGEE. CDR3 size: 13 residues. The CDR3 DNA is TGTGCCAGCAGCGTCGCCGTGTTCGGCGAGCAGTACTTC. This translates into CASSVAVFGEQYF.

A word on this clonotype: A much larger clone lies a single base off, so this may be a read error. The chain recombines TRBV2 with TRBJ2-5; D ambiguous. The V and J ends lost 8 bases and 13 bases respectively, with 20 bases between them. CDR3 length: 12 residues. CDR1 is SNHLY, CDR2 FYNNEI, per germline. The CDR3 region has the DNA TGTGCCAGCCAGCCTGACGGCTACGAGCCGTACTTC. The encoded protein is CASQPDGYEPYF.

This clonotype was recorded many times. The V gene is TRBV3-1, the J gene TRBJ1-1; a possible D gene is TRBD1 (6 bases). Trimming took 4 bases from V and 10 from J, leaving 13 bases between them. The V gene's germline CDR1 is LGHDT and CDR2 YNNKEL (reference sequence). This CDR3 has 12 residues. CDR3 nucleotide sequence: TGTGCCAGCAGCCTCCGACAGGACTCAGCTTTCTTT. It specifies CASSLRQDSAFF. Full variable domain (missing parts from reference TRBV3-1 and TRBJ1-1): DTAVSQTPKYLVTQMGNDKSIKCEQNLGHDTMYWYKQDSKKFLKIMFSYNNKELIINETVPNRFSPKSPDKAHLNLHINSLELGDSAVYFCASSLRQDSAFFGQGTRLTVV.

The rearrangement uses TRBV19 and TRBJ1-5, with D possibly being TRBD1 (5 bases). The V end lost 6 bases, the J end lost 1 base, and 16 bases lay between the germline ends. Per germline, CDR1 LNHDA and CDR2 SQIVND (reference sequence). CDR3 size: 16 residues. The DNA of the CDR3 is TGTGCCAGTAGCACACTAGGGACGGCGAGCAATCAGCCCCAGCATTTT. Translation: CASSTLGTASNQPQHF.

This clonotype was observed many times. This sequence joins TRBV6-6 and TRBJ2-5, with D uncertain. The V end was cut by 5 bases, the J end by 5 bases, with 12 bases between. Germline assignment: CDR1 MNHNY and CDR2 SVGAGI (reference sequence). This CDR3 region has 13 residues. The CDR3 DNA sequence: TGTGCCAGCAGTCGACGACTGGGGGAGACCCAGTACTTC. Amino acids: CASSRRLGETQYF.

In this sample, this clonotype turned up many times. The rearrangement uses TRBV5-1 and TRBJ2-5; D might be TRBD1 (6 bases). The CDR3 is made up of 15 amino acids. Trimming took off 1 base at V and 5 bases at J, with 15 bases between the two ends. The germline V gene encodes CDR1 SGHRS and CDR2 YFSETQ. The chain's CDR3 is CASSLSRGGWETQYF. CDR3 sequence (DNA): TGCGCCAGCAGCTTGAGCAGGGGTGGATGGGAGACCCAGTACTTC.

Remarks on this clonotype: This may be a read error: a much more frequent sequence differs by one nucleotide. The chain couples TRBV27 to TRBJ1-2, with unresolved D. The length of the CDR3 is 15 residues. Germline V gives CDR1 MNHEY, CDR2 SMNVEV (reference sequence). Deletions cut 5 bases from V and 3 bases from J, with 16 bases between. CDR3 sequence: CASSVSPLGHYGYTF. CDR3 DNA sequence: TGTGCCAGCAGTGTCTCCCCTTTGGGTCACTATGGCTACACCTTC.

This clonotype has at least ten counts. V and J are TRBV19 and TRBJ2-1, with TRBD2 as a possible D gene (6 bases). V was shortened by 4 bases and J by 0 bases, with 13 bases between the two germline ends. CDR1 is LNHDA, CDR2 SQIVND, per germline (reference sequence). The CDR3 is 16 residues long. CDR3 loop: CASSSGTSSSYNEQFF. In nucleotides, the CDR3 is TGTGCCAGTAGTAGCGGCACTAGCAGCTCCTACAATGAGCAGTTCTTC.

At least ten counts were recorded for this clonotype. The rearrangement uses TRBV5-1 and TRBJ2-3; 7 bases match TRBD2. The V and J ends lost 4 bases and 0 bases, in that order; junction bases with no gene match: 5. The CDR3 runs to 15 residues. Germline V gene sequence: CDR1 SGHRS, CDR2 YFSETQ. The CDR3 DNA follows: TGCGCCAGCAGCGCTGGGGGGGTTAGCACAGATACGCAGTATTTT. This gives the protein CASSAGGVSTDTQYF.